Below, 27 T cell receptor beta chains from the same sample are listed, as sequenced in a study of CD4 T cells in relation to SARS-CoV-2 and coronaviruses. The method was immunoSEQ multiplex PCR; TCRdb's version includes in-frame clones alone and lacks a portion of them. The data show 20,000 to 25,000 clones, with more than 65% seen just once and 17% held by the top ten. These receptors' antigens are unknown. Unexposed donor CD4+ T cells date from about 2011-2018, before the COVID-19 pandemic. The cells were cultured for approximately ten days before CD4+ T cells were isolated. Sequences were obtained from CD4+ T cells from PBMCs, cultured in vitro. These receptors came from a human donor in good health.

The sample holds one count of this clone. CDR3 DNA: TGTGCCAGCAACCGAGGGGGCGCGGGGGATTATGGCTACACCTTC. It specifies CASNRGGAGDYGYTF. V usage is TRBV9 and J usage is TRBJ1-2, with TRBD1 identical over 7 bases. Unmatched junction bases numbered 13, after V lost 6 bases and J lost 5 bases. CDR3 length: 15 residues. Germline lookup yields CDR1 SGDLS and CDR2 YYNGEE. The full variable domain, rest sourced from reference TRBV9 and TRBJ1-2, is DSGVTQTPKHLITATGQRVTLRCSPRSGDLSVYWYQQSLDQGLQFLIQYYNGEERAKGNILERFSAQQFPDLHSELNLSSLELGDSALYFCASNRGGAGDYGYTFGSGTRLTVV.

This clone was counted a few times. The chain combines TRBV29-1 with TRBJ2-3; 8 bases are a match to TRBD1. Germline assignment: CDR1 SQVTM and CDR2 ANQGSEA. CDR3 length equals 13 residues. V was clipped by 5 bases and J by 3 bases; unmatched bases: 4. Here the CDR3 reads CSVRRDRTDTQYF. CDR3 in DNA: TGCAGCGTTCGCCGGGACAGGACAGATACGCAGTATTTT.

This chain connects TRBV7-8 to TRBJ2-7; D unresolved. CDR1 SGHVS and CDR2 FQNEAQ come from the germline V gene. V gave up 1 base and J gave up 6 bases, with 10 bases separating them. The CDR3 runs to 13 residues. CDR3 nucleotides: TGTGCCAGCAGCTTAGTACGGGTCGGCGAGCAGTACTTC. This translates into CASSLVRVGEQYF.

V usage is TRBV9 and J usage is TRBJ2-1; 8 nucleotides line up with TRBD1. Germline V gene lookup returns CDR1 SGDLS and CDR2 YYNGEE. This CDR3 region has 16 residues. V lost 4 bases to trimming and J lost 4 bases; unmatched junction nucleotides: 10. Here the CDR3 DNA reads TGTGCCAGCAGCACAGGGAGCAGGGGGCGATACAATGAGCAGTTCTTC. It is translated as CASSTGSRGRYNEQFF.

V is TRBV7-2 and J is TRBJ2-1, with 8 bases identical to TRBD2. CDR1 is SGHTA, CDR2 FQGNSA, per germline. This CDR3 contains 14 residues. V shed 4 bases and J 6 bases; nucleotides not matched to a gene: 5. The CDR3, as DNA: TGTGCCAGCAGCTCACGGACTAGCTCCAATGAGCAGTTCTTC. Amino acids: CASSSRTSSNEQFF.

The gene calls are TRBV6-5 and TRBJ1-5; D might be TRBD1 (5 bases). The V end was cut by 6 bases, the J end by 5 bases, with 11 bases between. The CDR3 loop spans 13 amino acids. Germline V gene sequence: CDR1 MNHEY, CDR2 SVGAGI. The CDR3 region is CASSGDWDQPQHF. CDR3 nucleotide sequence: TGTGCCAGCAGCGGGGACTGGGATCAGCCCCAGCATTTT.

Sample share makes this clone medium-sized. The J gene is TRBJ1-6, the V gene TRBV30, with a tentative D call TRBD1 (5 bases). Germline CDR1 GTSNPN, CDR2 SVGIG (reference sequence). CDR3 length: 15 amino acids. The germline V and J ends were trimmed by 4 bases and 14 bases, with 24 bases remaining between them. The CDR3 DNA reads TGTGCCTGGACCCGGGGACTAACCGCCATTTCGGCCCTCCACTTT. This gives the protein CAWTRGLTAISALHF.

The chain joins TRBV29-1 to TRBJ2-7; the D call may be TRBD1 or TRBD2 (5 bases each). The germline V gene encodes CDR1 SQVTM and CDR2 ANQGSEA. The CDR3 spans 14 residues. V dropped 7 bases and J dropped 2 bases, with 18 bases sitting between them. The CDR3 protein is CSADGVAGTYEQYF. The CDR3 DNA is TGCAGCGCGGACGGGGTTGCAGGGACCTACGAGCAGTACTTC.

This clone was observed once. The J gene is TRBJ2-3, the V gene TRBV6-1, with TRBD1 matching 9 bases. Per germline, CDR1 MNHNS and CDR2 SASEGT. This CDR3 is built from 15 residues. V gave up 3 bases and J gave up 5 bases; unmatched junction bases: 6. In DNA form, the CDR3 reads TGTGCCAGCAGTGACACAGGGGGCGCGGGAGATACGCAGTATTTT. Translated: CASSDTGGAGDTQYF.

The chain has TRBV28 and TRBJ1-2, with 8 bases fitting TRBD1. The CDR3 length is 14 residues. The V gene's germline CDR1 is MDHEN and CDR2 SYDVKM. The V and J ends lost 1 base and 8 bases, in that order; junction bases with no gene match: 6. The DNA of the CDR3 is TGTGCCAGCAGTTTATCCGGACAGGGCGGCGGCTACACCTTC. Translation gives CASSLSGQGGGYTF.

This clone was counted only a few times. The rearrangement links TRBV18 to TRBJ2-7, with 7 bases matching TRBD2. The V segment lost 1 base and the J segment 0 bases; nucleotides outside the gene matches: 3. CDR1 is KGHSH and CDR2 is LQKENI in the germline V gene. This CDR3 contains 15 residues. This CDR3 is CASSPLGEGSYEQYF. For the CDR3, the DNA is TGTGCCAGCTCACCACTAGGGGAGGGCTCCTACGAGCAGTACTTC. Full variable domain (remainder filled in from reference TRBV18 and TRBJ2-7): NAGVMQNPRHLVRRRGQEARLRCSPMKGHSHVYWYRQLPEEGLKFMVYLQKENIIDESGMPKERFSAEFPKEGPSILRIQQVVRGDSAAYFCASSPLGEGSYEQYFGPGTRLTVT.

The chain combines TRBV9 with TRBJ1-2; no reliable D call. V was shortened by 0 bases and J by 0 bases, with 9 bases between the two germline ends. CDR1 SGDLS and CDR2 YYNGEE come from the germline V gene. The CDR3 covers 15 residues. CDR3 in DNA: TGTGCCAGCAGCGTAGCAACTACAACTAACTATGGCTACACCTTC. Amino acid sequence: CASSVATTTNYGYTF. The entire variable domain, with the rest obtained from reference TRBV9 and TRBJ1-2, is as follows: DSGVTQTPKHLITATGQRVTLRCSPRSGDLSVYWYQQSLDQGLQFLIQYYNGEERAKGNILERFSAQQFPDLHSELNLSSLELGDSALYFCASSVATTTNYGYTFGSGTRLTVV.

The chain uses TRBV20-1 and TRBJ1-5; TRBD1 matches 8 bases. V gave up 6 bases and J gave up 0 bases; unmatched junction bases: 7. The CDR3 extends over 15 amino acids. Per the germline V gene, CDR1 is DFQATT and CDR2 is SNEGSKA (reference sequence). The CDR3 reads CSASAGTGSNQPQHF. The DNA for the CDR3 is TGCAGTGCCAGTGCCGGGACAGGTAGCAATCAGCCCCAGCATTTT.

This clone was counted between two and nine times. CDR3 sequence reads: CASTFGQGRQPQHF. The CDR3 bases are TGTGCCAGCACCTTTGGACAGGGGCGTCAGCCCCAGCATTTT. The chain employs TRBV2 and TRBJ1-5; TRBD1 matches 9 bases. The germline CDR1 and CDR2 sequences are SNHLY and FYNNEI. Trimming cost V 7 bases and J 6 bases; bases outside gene matches: 7. The CDR3 spans 14 residues.

The V gene is TRBV30, the J gene TRBJ2-1, with 9 bases identical to TRBD2. The germline V gene has CDR1 GTSNPN and CDR2 SVGIG (reference sequence). The trim removed 4 bases at V and 8 bases at J, leaving 12 bases unmatched. This CDR3 has 15 amino acids. CDR3 residues: CAWKYLASGKDEQFF. For the CDR3, the DNA is TGTGCCTGGAAGTATCTGGCTAGCGGGAAAGATGAGCAGTTCTTC.

The rearrangement uses TRBV3-1 (or the pseudogene TRBV3-2) and TRBJ2-5, with a tentative D call TRBD1 (6 bases). V gave up 2 bases and J gave up 7 bases, with 17 bases separating them. Germline V lookup: CDR1 LGHDT, CDR2 YNNKEL (reference sequence). This CDR3 region has 15 residues. CDR3: CASSQPSGVKGTQYF. Written as DNA, the CDR3 is TGTGCCAGCAGCCAACCTTCAGGGGTGAAAGGGACCCAGTACTTC.

The table lists this clone with a count of one. The V call is TRBV3-1 (or the pseudogene TRBV3-2), the J call TRBJ2-7; 8 bases are a match to TRBD1. CDR3 length: 16 amino acids. The J segment lost 1 base and the V segment lost 1 base, leaving 6 bases of the junction unmatched. CDR1 and CDR2 from the germline V gene are LGHDT and YNNKEL (reference sequence). CDR3 nucleotides: TGTGCCAGCAGCCAAGTGGGGGACAGGTCGTCCTACGAGCAGTACTTC. It is translated as CASSQVGDRSSYEQYF.

This clone was recorded only once. The V and J genes are TRBV9 and TRBJ2-7, with 15 bases lining up with TRBD2. V trimming: 4 bases; J trimming: 6 bases; junction bases outside the gene matches: 5. This CDR3 has 15 residues. CDR1 is SGDLS and CDR2 is YYNGEE in the germline V gene. CDR3 DNA sequence: TGTGCCAGCAGCCCCGGACTAGCGGGAGGGCCCGAGCAGTACTTC. Translated, it gives CASSPGLAGGPEQYF. Supplemented by reference TRBV9 and TRBJ2-7, the full variable domain reads DSGVTQTPKHLITATGQRVTLRCSPRSGDLSVYWYQQSLDQGLQFLIQYYNGEERAKGNILERFSAQQFPDLHSELNLSSLELGDSALYFCASSPGLAGGPEQYFGPGTRLTVT.

V is TRBV5-1 and J is TRBJ2-1, with TRBD2 matching over 9 bases. CDR3 length: 14 residues. Germline CDR1 is SGHRS and CDR2 is YFSETQ. Losses at the gene ends were 0 bases for V and 9 bases for J; bases not matched to a gene: 4. CDR3 region: CASSLELAGVEQFF. CDR3 nucleotides: TGCGCCAGCAGCTTGGAATTAGCGGGAGTTGAGCAGTTCTTC.

This chain connects TRBV20-1 to TRBJ2-3; 9 bases fit TRBD2. V trimming: 3 bases; J trimming: 8 bases; junction bases outside the gene matches: 12. This CDR3 contains 15 residues. The germline V gene has CDR1 DFQATT and CDR2 SNEGSKA (reference sequence). The CDR3 reads CSASPRLAAYVTQYF. CDR3 coding DNA: TGCAGTGCTAGTCCCCGACTAGCGGCGTATGTTACGCAGTATTTT.

The genes are TRBV5-1 and TRBJ2-7; maybe TRBD2 (5 bases). This CDR3 region has 15 residues. From germline, CDR1 is SGHRS and CDR2 YFSETQ. With 0 bases removed from V and 4 bases from J, the gap between germline ends came to 14 bases. As DNA, the CDR3 is TGCGCCAGCAGCTTGGAGCCCCCCCGGGAATACGAGCAGTACTTC. The encoded protein is CASSLEPPREYEQYF.

The CDR3 DNA follows: TGTGCCAGCAGTTTATTGGACTACTATAGCACAGATACGCAGTATTTT. It encodes CASSLLDYYSTDTQYF. This sequence joins TRBV28 and TRBJ2-3, with a weak D call TRBD2 (6 bases). CDR3 length equals 16 residues. Trimming took off 1 base at V and 0 bases at J, with 11 bases between the two ends. Germline V gene sequence: CDR1 MDHEN, CDR2 SYDVKM.

In nucleotides, the CDR3 is TGTGCCATCAGTGAGTCGATAGGGAGGGCAGATACGCAGTATTTT. Protein sequence: CAISESIGRADTQYF. The chain joins TRBV10-3 to TRBJ2-3; 7 bases line up with TRBD2. V lost 0 bases to trimming and J lost 4 bases; unmatched junction nucleotides: 4. The CDR3 consists of 15 residues. In germline, CDR1 is ENHRY, CDR2 SYGVKD.

The gene calls are TRBV5-1 and TRBJ1-1; the D gene is possibly TRBD1 (6 bases). The length of the CDR3 is 16 residues. Trimming took 4 bases from V and 2 from J, leaving 18 bases between them. Germline assignment: CDR1 SGHRS and CDR2 YFSETQ. The CDR3 is CASSPRAGRGNTEAFF. For the CDR3, the DNA is TGCGCCAGCAGCCCCAGGGCGGGCAGGGGTAACACTGAAGCTTTCTTT.

V and J are TRBV18 and TRBJ2-1, with 8 positions matching TRBD2. The J segment lost 6 bases and the V segment lost 4 bases, leaving 8 bases of the junction unmatched. Germline V lookup: CDR1 KGHSH, CDR2 LQKENI. The CDR3 consists of 15 residues. CDR3 amino acids: CASSRPGLDGNEQFF. The CDR3 DNA reads as TGTGCCAGCTCACGCCCGGGACTAGACGGCAATGAGCAGTTCTTC.

This clone was counted a few times. The J gene is TRBJ1-3, the V gene TRBV11-2; possible D gene TRBD1, 5 bases. Germline lookup yields CDR1 SGHAT and CDR2 FQNNGV. The CDR3 contains 15 residues. Trimming pared 2 bases from V and 0 bases from J, leaving 8 bases between. The CDR3 nucleotides are TGTGCCAGCAGCTTACTCAGGGCCTCTGGAAACACCATATATTTT. Translating gives CASSLLRASGNTIYF.

The rearrangement uses TRBV5-1 and TRBJ2-5; 9 bases are shared with TRBD1. Germline V lookup: CDR1 SGHRS, CDR2 YFSETQ. V was clipped by 4 bases and J by 5 bases; unmatched bases: 6. The CDR3 contains 14 residues. CDR3 in amino acids: CASSTNRGRETQYF. CDR3 in DNA: TGCGCCAGCAGCACTAACAGGGGGCGGGAGACCCAGTACTTC.